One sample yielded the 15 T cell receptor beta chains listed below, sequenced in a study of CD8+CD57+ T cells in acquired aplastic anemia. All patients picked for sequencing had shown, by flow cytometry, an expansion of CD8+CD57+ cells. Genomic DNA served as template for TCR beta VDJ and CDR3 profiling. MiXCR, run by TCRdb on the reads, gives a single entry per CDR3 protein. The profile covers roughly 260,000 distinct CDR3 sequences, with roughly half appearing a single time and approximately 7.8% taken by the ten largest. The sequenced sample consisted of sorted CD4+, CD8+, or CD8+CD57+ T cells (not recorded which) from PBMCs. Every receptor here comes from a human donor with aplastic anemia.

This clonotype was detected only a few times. The CDR3 coding sequence is TGTGCCAGCAGCTTAATAGTATCCAGCGGGGGGCCCGGGGAGCTGTTTTTT. It codes for CASSLIVSSGGPGELFF. The chain joins TRBV7-3 to TRBJ2-2; 9 bases align to TRBD2. Per germline, CDR1 SGHTA and CDR2 FQGTGA. The ends lost 1 base at V and 6 bases at J; junction bases unmatched: 9. The CDR3 has 17 residues. Looking up the rest from reference TRBV7-3 and TRBJ2-2 gives the full variable domain: GAGVSQTPSNKVTEKGKYVELRCDPISGHTALYWYRQSLGQGPEFLIYFQGTGAADDSGLPNDRFFAVRPEGSVSTLKIQRTERGDSAVYLCASSLIVSSGGPGELFFGEGSRLTVL.

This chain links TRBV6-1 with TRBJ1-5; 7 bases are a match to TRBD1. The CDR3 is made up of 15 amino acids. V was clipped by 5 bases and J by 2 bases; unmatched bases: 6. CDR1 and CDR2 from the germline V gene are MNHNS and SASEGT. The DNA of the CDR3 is TGTGCCAGCAGTCACTCCGGGACAGGCAATCAGCCCCAGCATTTT. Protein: CASSHSGTGNQPQHF.

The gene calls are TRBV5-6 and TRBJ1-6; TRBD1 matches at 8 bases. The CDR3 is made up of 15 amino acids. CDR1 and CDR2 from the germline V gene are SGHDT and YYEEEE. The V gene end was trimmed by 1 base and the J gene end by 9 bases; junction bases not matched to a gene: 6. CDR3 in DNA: TGTGCCAGCAGCTTGTATGGACAGGGAGGTTCACCCCTCCACTTT. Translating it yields CASSLYGQGGSPLHF.

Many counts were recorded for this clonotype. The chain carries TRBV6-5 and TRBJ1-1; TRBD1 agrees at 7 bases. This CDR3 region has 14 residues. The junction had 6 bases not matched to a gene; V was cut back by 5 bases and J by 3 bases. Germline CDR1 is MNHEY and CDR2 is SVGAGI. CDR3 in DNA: TGTGCCAGCAGTAAAGACAGGGCGGACACTGAAGCTTTCTTT. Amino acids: CASSKDRADTEAFF.

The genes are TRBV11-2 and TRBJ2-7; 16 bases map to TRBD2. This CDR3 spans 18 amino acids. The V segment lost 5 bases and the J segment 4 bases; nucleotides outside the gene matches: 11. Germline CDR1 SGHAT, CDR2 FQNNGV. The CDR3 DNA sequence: TGTGCCAGCAGCCAGGGCGGGACTAGCGGGAGGGAGAGGTACGAGCAGTACTTC. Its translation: CASSQGGTSGRERYEQYF.

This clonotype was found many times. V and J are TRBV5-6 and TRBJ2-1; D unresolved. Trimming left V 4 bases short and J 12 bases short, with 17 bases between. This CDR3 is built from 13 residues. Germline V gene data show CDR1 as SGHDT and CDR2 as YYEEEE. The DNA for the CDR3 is TGTGCCAGCAGCCTAGACCCTCGGTTTGGGCAGTTCTTC. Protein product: CASSLDPRFGQFF.

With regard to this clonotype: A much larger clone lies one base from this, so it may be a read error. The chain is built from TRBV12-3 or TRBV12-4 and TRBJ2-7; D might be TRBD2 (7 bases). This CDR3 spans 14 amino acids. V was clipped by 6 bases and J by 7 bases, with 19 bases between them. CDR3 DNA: TGTGCCAGCAGGCGCGGGGGCTCCTACAATGAGCAGTACTTC. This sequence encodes CASRRGGSYNEQYF.

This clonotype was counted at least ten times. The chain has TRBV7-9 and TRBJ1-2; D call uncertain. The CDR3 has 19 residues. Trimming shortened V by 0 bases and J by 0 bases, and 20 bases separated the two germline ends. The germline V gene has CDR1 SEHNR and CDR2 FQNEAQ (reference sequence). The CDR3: CASSLALDGDKTTNYGYTF. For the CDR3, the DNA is TGTGCCAGCAGCTTAGCCCTGGATGGTGACAAGACTACTAACTATGGCTACACCTTC.

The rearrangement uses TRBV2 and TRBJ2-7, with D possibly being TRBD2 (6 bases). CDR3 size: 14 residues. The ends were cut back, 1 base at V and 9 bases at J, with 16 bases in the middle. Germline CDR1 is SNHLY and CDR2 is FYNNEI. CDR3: CASSEGGKERMQYF. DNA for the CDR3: TGTGCCAGCAGTGAAGGCGGGAAGGAGCGGATGCAGTACTTC. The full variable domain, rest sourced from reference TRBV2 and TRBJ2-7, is EPEVTQTPSHQVTQMGQEVILRCVPISNHLYFYWYRQILGQKVEFLVSFYNNEISEKSEIFDDQFSVERPDGSNFTLKIRSTKLEDSAMYFCASSEGGKERMQYFGPGTRLTVT.

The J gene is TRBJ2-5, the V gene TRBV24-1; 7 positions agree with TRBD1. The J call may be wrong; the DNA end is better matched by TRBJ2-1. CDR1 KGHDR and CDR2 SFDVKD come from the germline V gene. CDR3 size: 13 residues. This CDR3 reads CATSDLTTGKQFF. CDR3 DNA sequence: TGTGCCACCAGTGACCTGACGACAGGGAAACAGTTCTTC.

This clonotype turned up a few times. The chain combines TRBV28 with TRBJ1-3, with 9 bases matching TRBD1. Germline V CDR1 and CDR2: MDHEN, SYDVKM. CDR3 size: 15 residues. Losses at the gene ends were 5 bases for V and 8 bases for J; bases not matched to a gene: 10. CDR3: CASSNSGTGTDTIYF. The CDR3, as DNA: TGTGCCAGCAGTAATTCCGGGACAGGGACGGACACCATATATTTT.

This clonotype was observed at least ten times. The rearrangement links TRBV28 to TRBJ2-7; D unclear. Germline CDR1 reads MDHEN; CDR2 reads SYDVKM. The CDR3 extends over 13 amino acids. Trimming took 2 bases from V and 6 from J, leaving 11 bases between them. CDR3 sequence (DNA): TGTGCCAGCAGTTTAGAGGTCTTCGGCGAGCAGTACTTC. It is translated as CASSLEVFGEQYF.

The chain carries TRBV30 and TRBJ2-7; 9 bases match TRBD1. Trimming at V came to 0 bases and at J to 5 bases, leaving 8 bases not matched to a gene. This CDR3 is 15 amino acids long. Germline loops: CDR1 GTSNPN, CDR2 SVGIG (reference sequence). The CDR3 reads CAWSVETGGIDEQYF. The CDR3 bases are TGTGCCTGGAGTGTAGAGACAGGGGGTATAGACGAGCAGTACTTC.

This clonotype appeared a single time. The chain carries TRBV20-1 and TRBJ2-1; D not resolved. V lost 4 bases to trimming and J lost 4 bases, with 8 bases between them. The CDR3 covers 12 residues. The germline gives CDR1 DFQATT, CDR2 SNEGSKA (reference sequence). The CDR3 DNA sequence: TGCAGTGCTACCCACCAGTACAATGAGCAGTTCTTC. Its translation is CSATHQYNEQFF.

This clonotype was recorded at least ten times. The CDR3 DNA reads TGTGCCAGCAGCCCCCTTTTTGGCAGGCAAGAGACCCAGTACTTC. Protein product: CASSPLFGRQETQYF. The rearrangement links TRBV7-9 to TRBJ2-5, with D uncertain. V was clipped by 5 bases and J by 2 bases, with 15 bases between them. The CDR3 loop spans 15 amino acids. Germline V CDR1 and CDR2: SEHNR, FQNEAQ (reference sequence). The full variable domain, with the rest looked up from reference TRBV7-9 and TRBJ2-5, is DTGVSQNPRHKITKRGQNVTFRCDPISEHNRLYWYRQTLGQGPEFLTYFQNEAQLEKSRLLSDRFSAERPKGSFSTLEIQRTEQGDSAMYLCASSPLFGRQETQYFGPGTRLLVL.